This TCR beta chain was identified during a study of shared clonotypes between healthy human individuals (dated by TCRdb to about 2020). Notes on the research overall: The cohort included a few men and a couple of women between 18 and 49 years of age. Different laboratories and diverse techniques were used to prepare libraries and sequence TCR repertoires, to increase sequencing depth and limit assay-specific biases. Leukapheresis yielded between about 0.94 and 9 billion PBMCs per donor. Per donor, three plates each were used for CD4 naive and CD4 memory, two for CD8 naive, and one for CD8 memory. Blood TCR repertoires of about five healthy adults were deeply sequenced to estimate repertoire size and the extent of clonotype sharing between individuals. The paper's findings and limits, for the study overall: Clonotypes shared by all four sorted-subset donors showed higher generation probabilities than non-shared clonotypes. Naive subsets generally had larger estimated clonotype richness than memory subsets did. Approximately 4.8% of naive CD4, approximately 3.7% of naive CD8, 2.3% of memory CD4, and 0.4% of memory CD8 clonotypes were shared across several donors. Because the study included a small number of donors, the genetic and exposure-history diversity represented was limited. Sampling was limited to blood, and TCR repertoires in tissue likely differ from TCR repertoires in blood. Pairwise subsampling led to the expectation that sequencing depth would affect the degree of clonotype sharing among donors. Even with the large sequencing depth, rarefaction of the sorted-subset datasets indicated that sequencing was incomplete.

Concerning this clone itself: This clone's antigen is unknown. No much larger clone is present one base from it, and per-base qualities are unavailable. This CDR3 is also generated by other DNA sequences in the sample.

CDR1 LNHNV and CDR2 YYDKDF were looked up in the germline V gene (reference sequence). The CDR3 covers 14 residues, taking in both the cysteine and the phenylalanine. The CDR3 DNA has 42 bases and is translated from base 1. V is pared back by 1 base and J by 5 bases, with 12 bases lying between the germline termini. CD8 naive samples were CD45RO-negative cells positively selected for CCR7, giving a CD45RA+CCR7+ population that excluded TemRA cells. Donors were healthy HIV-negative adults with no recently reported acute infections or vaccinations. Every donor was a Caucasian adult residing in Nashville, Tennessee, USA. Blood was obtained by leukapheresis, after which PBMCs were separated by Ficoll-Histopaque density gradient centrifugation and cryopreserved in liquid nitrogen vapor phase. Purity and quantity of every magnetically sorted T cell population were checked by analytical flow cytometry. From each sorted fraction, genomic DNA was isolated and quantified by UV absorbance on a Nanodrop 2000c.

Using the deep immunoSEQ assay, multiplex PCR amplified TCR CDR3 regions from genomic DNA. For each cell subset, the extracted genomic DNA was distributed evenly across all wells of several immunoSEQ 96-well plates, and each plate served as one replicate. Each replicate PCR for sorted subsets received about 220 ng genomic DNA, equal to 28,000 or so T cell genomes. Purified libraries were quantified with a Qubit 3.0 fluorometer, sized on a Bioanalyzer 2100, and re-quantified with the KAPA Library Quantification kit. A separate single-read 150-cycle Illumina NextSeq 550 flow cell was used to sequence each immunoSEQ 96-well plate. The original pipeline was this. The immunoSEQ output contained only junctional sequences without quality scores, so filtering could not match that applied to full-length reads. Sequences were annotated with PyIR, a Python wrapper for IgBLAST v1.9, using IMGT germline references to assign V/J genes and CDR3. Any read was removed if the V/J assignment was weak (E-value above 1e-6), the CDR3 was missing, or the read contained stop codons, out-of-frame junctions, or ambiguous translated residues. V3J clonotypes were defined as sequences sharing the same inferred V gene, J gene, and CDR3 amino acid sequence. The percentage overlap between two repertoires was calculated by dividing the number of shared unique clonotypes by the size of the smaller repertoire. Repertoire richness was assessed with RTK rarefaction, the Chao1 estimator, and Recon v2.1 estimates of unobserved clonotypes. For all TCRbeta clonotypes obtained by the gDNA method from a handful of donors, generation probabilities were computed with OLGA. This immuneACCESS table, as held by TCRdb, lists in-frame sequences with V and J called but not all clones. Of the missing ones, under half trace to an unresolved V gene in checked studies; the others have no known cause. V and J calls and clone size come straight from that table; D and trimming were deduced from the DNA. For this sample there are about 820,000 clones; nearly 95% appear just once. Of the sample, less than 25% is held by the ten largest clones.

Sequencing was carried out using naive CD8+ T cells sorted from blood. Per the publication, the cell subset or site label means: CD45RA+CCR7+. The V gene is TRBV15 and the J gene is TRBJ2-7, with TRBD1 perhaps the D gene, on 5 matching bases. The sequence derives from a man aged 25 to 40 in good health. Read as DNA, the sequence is TGTGCCACCAGCAGAGTCGCACAGGAAAACGAGCAGTACTTC. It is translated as CATSRVAQENEQYF.